These 27 T cell receptor beta chains originate from one sample sequenced in a study of blood T cell repertoires in COVID-19. Here immunoSEQ multiplex PCR was the method, and the copy in TCRdb shows in-frame clones only, minus some. The sample holds approximately 140,000 clones, 80% to 90% seen once. Specimen: peripheral blood. The source of these receptors is a man aged 18 to 30 with COVID-19, enrolled during active disease.

The chain uses TRBV27 and TRBJ2-7; 8 bases fit TRBD1. V dropped 3 bases and J dropped 1; count of bases not matched to a gene: 11. In germline, CDR1 is MNHEY, CDR2 SMNVEV (reference sequence). The CDR3 has 17 residues. CDR3 protein: CASSLRSGRGLSYEQYF. The CDR3 region has the DNA TGTGCCAGCAGTTTGAGATCGGGCAGGGGGCTATCCTACGAGCAGTACTTC.

The J gene is TRBJ2-2, the V gene TRBV4-1; TRBD1 aligns across 7 bases. The CDR3 consists of 17 residues. CDR1 is MGHRA and CDR2 is YSYEKL in the germline V gene. The J segment lost 1 base and the V segment lost 1 base, leaving 6 bases of the junction unmatched. The CDR3 bases are TGCGCCAGCAGCCAAGCCGAAGGACAGGAGAACACCGGGGAGCTGTTTTTT. This sequence encodes CASSQAEGQENTGELFF.

The chain employs TRBV25-1 and TRBJ2-7; possible D gene TRBD2, 6 bases. Germline V gene lookup returns CDR1 MGHDK and CDR2 SYGVNS. The CDR3 spans 14 residues. V dropped 1 base and J dropped 2 bases, with 9 bases sitting between them. CDR3 DNA sequence: TGTGCCAGCAGTGAATGGGGCGGGACCTACGAGCAGTACTTC. The encoded protein is CASSEWGGTYEQYF.

This clone was seen a handful of times. The rearrangement uses TRBV28 and TRBJ2-7; a weak D match, TRBD2 (5 bases). The ends were cut back, 5 bases at V and 3 bases at J, with 17 bases in the middle. Germline CDR1 is MDHEN and CDR2 is SYDVKM. The CDR3 contains 15 residues. As DNA, the CDR3 is TGTGCCAGCAGTCTAAGGACGGAGGAAGTCTACGAGCAGTACTTC. Protein sequence: CASSLRTEEVYEQYF.

The V gene is TRBV19, the J gene TRBJ2-5; D uncertain. Germline V lookup: CDR1 LNHDA, CDR2 SQIVND (reference sequence). This CDR3 has 14 amino acids. The germline V and J ends were trimmed by 3 bases and 5 bases, with 13 bases remaining between them. The CDR3 region has the DNA TGTGCCAGTAGTATGTATCCCCTACGGGAGACCCAGTACTTC. Its translation is CASSMYPLRETQYF.

This clone was detected only once. This rearrangement joins TRBV7-2 to TRBJ2-5; D not certain. V was cut by 1 base and J by 5 bases, with 14 bases left in between. CDR1 is SGHTA, CDR2 FQGNSA, per germline. This CDR3 region has 15 residues. This CDR3 is CASSLVVSVGETQYF. The CDR3 coding sequence is TGTGCCAGCAGCTTAGTGGTATCAGTTGGTGAGACCCAGTACTTC.

Note on this clone: Germline and junction disagree at one end, which may indicate a read error. The chain joins TRBV28 to TRBJ2-3, with TRBD2 identical over 11 bases. CDR1 and CDR2 from the germline V gene are MDHEN and SYDVKM. This CDR3 spans 14 amino acids. DNA for the CDR3: TGTGCCAGCAGGCCCTTGCTAGCGGGAGGTCCCCACTTTTTT. Amino acids: CASRPLLAGGPHFF.

The J gene is TRBJ1-1, the V gene TRBV28; D might be TRBD1 (5 bases). This CDR3 has 14 residues. The germline V gene has CDR1 MDHEN and CDR2 SYDVKM. V lost 3 bases and J lost 1, with 9 bases in between. CDR3 sequence: CASSFPGGNTEAFF. The CDR3 bases are TGTGCCAGCAGTTTCCCCGGGGGGAACACTGAAGCTTTCTTT.

Of note for this clone: A read error may produce the germline difference seen at one junction end. The genes are TRBV28 and TRBJ1-4; weak D call: TRBD1 (5 bases). Germline-derived CDR1 and CDR2 are MDHEN and SYDVKM. The CDR3 totals 15 residues. CDR3 residues: CASRFTGATNEKLLF. The DNA of the CDR3 is TGTGCCAGCAGATTTACAGGTGCAACTAATGAAAAACTGCTTTTT.

This sequence joins TRBV19 and TRBJ1-1; possibly TRBD1 for D (6 bases). With 8 bases removed from V and 4 bases from J, the gap between germline ends came to 14 bases. Germline V gene data show CDR1 as LNHDA and CDR2 as SQIVND (reference sequence). This CDR3 contains 13 residues. The CDR3 spells CASSHDRPTEAFF. CDR3 sequence (DNA): TGTGCCAGTTCACACGACAGGCCCACTGAAGCTTTCTTT. The full variable domain, its missing parts supplied by reference TRBV19 and TRBJ1-1, is DGGITQSPKYLFRKEGQNVTLSCEQNLNHDAMYWYRQDPGQGLRLIYYSQIVNDFQKGDIAEGYSVSREKKESFPLTVTSAQKNPTAFYLCASSHDRPTEAFFGQGTRLTVV.

The chain couples TRBV11-3 to TRBJ2-7; weak D call: TRBD1 (6 bases). The V end lost 1 base, the J end lost 6 bases, and 10 bases lay between the germline ends. The V gene's germline CDR1 is SGHNT and CDR2 YENEEA. This CDR3 spans 13 amino acids. The CDR3 region is CASSLVQGREQYF. The CDR3 DNA sequence: TGTGCCAGCAGCTTAGTACAGGGCCGCGAGCAGTACTTC.

The chain joins TRBV24-1 to TRBJ2-2; 9 bases align to TRBD1. The CDR3 covers 16 residues. Germline CDR1 KGHDR, CDR2 SFDVKD. The junction had 5 bases not matched to a gene; V was cut back by 1 base and J by 6 bases. The CDR3 loop reads CATSDLKQGASGELFF. In DNA form, the CDR3 reads TGTGCCACCAGTGATTTAAAACAGGGGGCGTCCGGGGAGCTGTTTTTT.

This sequence joins TRBV28 and TRBJ2-7; D might be TRBD1 (6 bases). The CDR3 covers 12 residues. The V end was cut by 6 bases, the J end by 6 bases, with 12 bases between. Germline V gene lookup returns CDR1 MDHEN and CDR2 SYDVKM. Here the CDR3 reads CASSPTGPEQYF. CDR3 nucleotide sequence: TGTGCCAGCAGCCCCACAGGGCCCGAGCAGTACTTC.

The chain carries TRBV15 and TRBJ1-1; D not resolved. V lost 4 bases and J 12 bases, leaving 15 bases between the germline ends. The CDR3 has 12 residues. CDR1 is LNHNV, CDR2 YYDKDF, per germline (reference sequence). CDR3: CATSKRRLLPFF. In DNA form, the CDR3 reads TGTGCCACCAGCAAACGGAGGCTTCTACCTTTCTTT.

V gene TRBV6-2 or TRBV6-3 combines with J gene TRBJ2-2; 12 bases are a match to TRBD2. Germline V gives CDR1 MNHEY, CDR2 SVGEGT. The junction had 4 bases not matched to a gene; V was cut back by 2 bases and J by 6 bases. This CDR3 spans 16 amino acids. CDR3 sequence: CASSYTLAGGPGELFF. CDR3 bases: TGTGCCAGCAGTTACACCCTAGCGGGAGGGCCCGGGGAGCTGTTTTTT.

V and J are TRBV29-1 and TRBJ1-1; TRBD1 aligns across 9 bases. This CDR3 region has 14 residues. Germline V lookup: CDR1 SQVTM, CDR2 ANQGSEA. With V trimmed by 6 bases and J by 2 bases, 7 bases remained unmatched. The CDR3 nucleotides are TGCAGCGTCGCCTACAGGGGGCCTAACACTGAAGCTTTCTTT. Its protein product is CSVAYRGPNTEAFF.

This clone has only one observation. V is TRBV27 and J is TRBJ2-7; D is unclear. The CDR3 sequence is 14 residues long. The V gene lost 0 bases and the J gene lost 2 bases, with 8 bases spanning the gap. Germline CDR1 and CDR2: MNHEY and SMNVEV (reference sequence). The CDR3 DNA reads TGTGCCAGCAGTTTATCCTATGCAACCTACGAGCAGTACTTC. This sequence encodes CASSLSYATYEQYF.

The chain is built from TRBV6-6 and TRBJ2-3, with TRBD1 matching over 11 bases. The CDR3 is 15 amino acids. Trimming cost V 6 bases and J 1 base; bases outside gene matches: 3. Per germline, CDR1 MNHNY and CDR2 SVGAGI (reference sequence). The CDR3 DNA sequence: TGTGCCAGCAGGCCGGGACAGGGGGGCACAGATACGCAGTATTTT. It encodes CASRPGQGGTDTQYF.

This chain joins TRBV29-1 and TRBJ2-2; 7 positions agree with TRBD1. V lost 4 bases, J lost 2 bases, and 4 bases stayed unmatched. The CDR3 sequence is 14 residues long. Germline values: CDR1 SQVTM, CDR2 ANQGSEA. As DNA, the CDR3 is TGCAGCGTTGGAGGGACAGCAAACACCGGGGAGCTGTTTTTT. Protein: CSVGGTANTGELFF.

This chain links TRBV12-3 or TRBV12-4 with TRBJ2-5; tentatively, D is TRBD2 (5 bases). The length of the CDR3 is 13 residues. V lost 3 bases and J 3 bases, leaving 8 bases between the germline ends. The CDR3 DNA is TGTGCCAGCAGTTTTCCCGGGGAAGAGACCCAGTACTTC. As protein: CASSFPGEETQYF.

The chain has TRBV7-6 and TRBJ2-1; 15 positions agree with TRBD2. This CDR3 comprises 22 residues. Germline V gene sequence: CDR1 SGHVS, CDR2 FNYEAQ. V trimming: 5 bases; J trimming: 0 bases; junction bases outside the gene matches: 17. CDR3 nucleotides: TGTGCCAGCAGCCACCCCTCCCCGGGACTAGCGGGAGGACCGAGCTCCTACAATGAGCAGTTCTTC. Encoded protein: CASSHPSPGLAGGPSSYNEQFF.

V and J are TRBV27 and TRBJ2-5; 10 bases align to TRBD1. The CDR3 extends over 14 amino acids. Germline-derived CDR1 and CDR2 are MNHEY and SMNVEV (reference sequence). J was trimmed by 7 bases and V by 3 bases; bases with no gene match: 5. The CDR3, as DNA: TGTGCCAGCAGTTTTTCCGGGACAGGGGTGACCCAGTACTTC. Amino acids: CASSFSGTGVTQYF.

V gene TRBV6-1 combines with J gene TRBJ1-2, with unresolved D. Germline CDR1 reads MNHNS; CDR2 reads SASEGT. The ends were cut back, 5 bases at V and 5 bases at J, with 18 bases in the middle. This CDR3 has 15 amino acids. CDR3 loop: CASSPQASPIYGYTF. In DNA, the CDR3 is TGTGCCAGCAGTCCTCAAGCCTCCCCTATTTATGGCTACACCTTC.

The chain is built from TRBV7-2 and TRBJ2-5; perhaps TRBD2 as D (5 bases). The ends were cut back, 3 bases at V and 2 bases at J, with 16 bases in the middle. This CDR3 is 16 amino acids long. Per the germline V gene, CDR1 is SGHTA and CDR2 is FQGNSA. The CDR3 DNA reads as TGTGCCAGCAGCTTCACCACTAGGTGGGCGCAAGAGACCCAGTACTTC. Protein product: CASSFTTRWAQETQYF. Using reference TRBV7-2 and TRBJ2-5 for the parts outside the CDR3, the full variable domain is GAGVSQSPSNKVTEKGKDVELRCDPISGHTALYWYRQSLGQGLEFLIYFQGNSAPDKSGLPSDRFSAERTGGSVSTLTIQRTQQEDSAVYLCASSFTTRWAQETQYFGPGTRLLVL.

A single count supports this clone. The V call is TRBV28, the J call TRBJ2-3, with no clear D. This CDR3 is built from 14 residues. Germline CDR1 and CDR2: MDHEN and SYDVKM. Trimming stripped 3 bases from V and 2 bases from J, with 9 bases between. The CDR3 loop reads CASSLWASTDTQYF. In DNA, the CDR3 is TGTGCCAGCAGTTTGTGGGCCTCCACAGATACGCAGTATTTT.

The chain joins TRBV12-3 or TRBV12-4 to TRBJ1-1, with D perhaps TRBD1 (5 bases). CDR3 size: 13 residues. V was pared by 7 bases and J by 4 bases, with 13 bases between. DNA of the CDR3: TGTGCCAGCACCATGGTGGGGGGCACTGAAGCTTTCTTT. Residues: CASTMVGGTEAFF.

The chain joins TRBV20-1 to TRBJ2-1, with 10 bases lining up with TRBD2. The CDR3 has 15 amino acids. Germline lookup yields CDR1 DFQATT and CDR2 SNEGSKA (reference sequence). The ends lost 3 bases at V and 10 bases at J; junction bases unmatched: 12. The CDR3: CSASLGLANPVEQFF. Written as DNA, the CDR3 is TGCAGTGCTAGTCTGGGACTAGCGAACCCCGTAGAGCAGTTCTTC.